The rows below give T cell receptor beta chains drawn from one sample of a study of early T cells in non-severe SARS-CoV-2 infection. One entry per CDR3 protein, called by TCRdb with MiXCR from the 5' RACE reads. The sample lists about 110,000 distinct CDR3 sequences, about 12% seen once, with around 3% in the top ten. Sample: whole blood. These receptors came from an adult who was a healthcare worker with PCR-confirmed SARS-CoV-2 infection or an uninfected control (not recorded which). Both conserved end residues are trimmed from each CDR3. The order of the fields is V gene, CDR3 protein.

v_gene: TRBV18
CDR3aa: ASSPGASPSNEQY

v_gene: TRBV9
CDR3aa: ASSATGSYNEQF

v_gene: TRBV29-1
CDR3aa: SVAVAGGDSEQY

v_gene: TRBV18
CDR3aa: ASSPDLYEQY

v_gene: TRBV5-1
CDR3aa: ASPPQGLPGPYEQY

v_gene: TRBV10-3
CDR3aa: ASIVSLSPGHIGTTYNEQF

v_gene: TRBV6-1
CDR3aa: ASIRSSYNSPLH

v_gene: TRBV7-9
CDR3aa: ASKGRVKEQY

v_gene: TRBV5-6
CDR3aa: ASSSGLAFYEQY

v_gene: TRBV5-4
CDR3aa: ASSPPSGTDTQY

v_gene: TRBV11-2
CDR3aa: ASSSPSGRAGNEQF

v_gene: TRBV6-6
CDR3aa: ASKGGTDLAKNIQY

v_gene: TRBV7-6
CDR3aa: ASSLGPSYEQY

v_gene: TRBV28
CDR3aa: ASSGQTKTDTQY

v_gene: TRBV15
CDR3aa: ATSRDRDNEQF

v_gene: TRBV7-3
CDR3aa: ASSATAYNEQF

v_gene: TRBV19
CDR3aa: ASSISNNQPQH

v_gene: TRBV7-3
CDR3aa: ASSQQGPGQFTGELF

v_gene: TRBV14
CDR3aa: ASSRRGRAYTEAF

v_gene: TRBV7-9
CDR3aa: ASSFEPGGNEKLF

v_gene: TRBV19
CDR3aa: ASHRGGGSSYEQY

v_gene: TRBV11-3
CDR3aa: ASSLPLDRGETQY

v_gene: TRBV10-3
CDR3aa: ATSVSGAGTDTQY

v_gene: TRBV14
CDR3aa: ASSHAGGLGDTQY

v_gene: TRBV6-5
CDR3aa: ASSYSAGTGNIQY

v_gene: TRBV7-7
CDR3aa: ASSLGVADPQETQY

v_gene: TRBV30
CDR3aa: AWSQRQTGSNSPLH

v_gene: TRBV5-1
CDR3aa: ASSRDITGELF

v_gene: TRBV29-1
CDR3aa: SGRGLGGNIQY

v_gene: TRBV6-6
CDR3aa: ASSPGQRSAEAF

v_gene: TRBV12-3/TRBV12-4
CDR3aa: ASCFQSSYEQY

v_gene: TRBV5-1
CDR3aa: ASSLGPGLVI

v_gene: TRBV25-1
CDR3aa: ASSEGLVSGERGELF

v_gene: TRBV5-1
CDR3aa: ASSLDRGIGNEQF

v_gene: TRBV9
CDR3aa: ASSVGRGTEAF

v_gene: TRBV28
CDR3aa: ASSPLGAF

v_gene: TRBV4-1
CDR3aa: ASSQDQGYYERQY

v_gene: TRBV19
CDR3aa: ASSITGVLSEQY

v_gene: TRBV12-3/TRBV12-4
CDR3aa: ASSLVPLRGPSVDTQY

v_gene: TRBV7-9
CDR3aa: ASSSSPGQLYNEQF

v_gene: TRBV6-6
CDR3aa: ASSYSGQGVLVNQPQH

v_gene: TRBV29-1
CDR3aa: SVVRPPNTIY

v_gene: TRBV6-5
CDR3aa: ASKRSKRGITDTQY

v_gene: TRBV6-6
CDR3aa: ASSQSPGDETQY

v_gene: TRBV6-5
CDR3aa: ASSTGGPNTEAF

v_gene: TRBV25-1
CDR3aa: ASSVSGNPYEQY

v_gene: TRBV13
CDR3aa: ASSPGASGSKGFAEQY

v_gene: TRBV6-7
CDR3aa: ASSYRGQVEQF

v_gene: TRBV10-1
CDR3aa: ASSESSGTTYEQY

v_gene: TRBV19
CDR3aa: ASSRRVGTGRQETQY

v_gene: TRBV12-3/TRBV12-4
CDR3aa: ASSLCLSLEGCTEAF

v_gene: TRBV10-2
CDR3aa: ASRDLATYEQY

v_gene: TRBV6-1
CDR3aa: ASSEQGEGTEAF

v_gene: TRBV5-1
CDR3aa: ASSFGTNTEAF

v_gene: TRBV20-1
CDR3aa: SAGSGRGNEQF

v_gene: TRBV5-6
CDR3aa: ASSTAGPNTEAF

v_gene: TRBV11-3
CDR3aa: ASSRDRDGQF

v_gene: TRBV30
CDR3aa: AGRDRSYEQY

v_gene: TRBV24-1
CDR3aa: ATSDTTYNEQF